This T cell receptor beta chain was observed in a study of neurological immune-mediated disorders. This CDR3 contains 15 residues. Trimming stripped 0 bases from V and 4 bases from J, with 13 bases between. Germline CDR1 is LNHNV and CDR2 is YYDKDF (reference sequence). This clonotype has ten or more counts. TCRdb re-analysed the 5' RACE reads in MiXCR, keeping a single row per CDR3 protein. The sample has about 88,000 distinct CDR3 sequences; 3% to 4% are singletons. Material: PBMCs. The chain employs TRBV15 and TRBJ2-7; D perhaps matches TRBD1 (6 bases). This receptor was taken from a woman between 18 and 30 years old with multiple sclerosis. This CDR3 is CATSRDLDRPYEQYF. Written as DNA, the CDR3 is TGTGCCACCAGCAGAGATTTGGACAGACCTTACGAGCAGTACTTC.